What follows are 5 T cell receptor beta chains derived from one specimen sequenced in a study of blood T cell repertoires in COVID-19. Clones were read by immunoSEQ multiplex PCR, and TCRdb kept only the in-frame ones, dropping some. The data show over 250,000 clones, with 70% to 80% seen just once and 2.5% to 4% held by the top ten. The sequenced sample consisted of peripheral blood. The receptors derive from a woman of 80 years or more with acute or convalescent COVID-19.

The rearrangement links TRBV6-6 to TRBJ1-2; 7 nucleotides line up with TRBD1. Germline values: CDR1 MNHNY, CDR2 SVGAGI (reference sequence). The ends lost 6 bases at V and 2 bases at J; junction bases unmatched: 6. This CDR3 region has 14 residues. CDR3 nucleotides: TGTGCCAGCAGCCTACCGGGACAGAACTATGGCTACACCTTC. This codes for CASSLPGQNYGYTF.

The V gene is TRBV10-3, the J gene TRBJ2-7, with D possibly being TRBD2 (7 bases). CDR3 size: 12 residues. Trimming removed 10 bases from V and 2 bases from J, with 12 bases in between. Germline values: CDR1 ENHRY, CDR2 SYGVKD. CDR3 nucleotide sequence: TGTGCCACCGCGGGGGCTGCCTACGAGCAGTACTTC. This encodes CATAGAAYEQYF.

This clone came up many times. The V call is TRBV9, the J call TRBJ2-7; a possible D gene is TRBD1 (5 bases). This CDR3 has 15 residues. The germline CDR1 and CDR2 sequences are SGDLS and YYNGEE. V was pared by 2 bases and J by 7 bases, with 19 bases between. The CDR3 is CASSVQGVPLGEQYF. The CDR3 coding sequence is TGTGCCAGCAGCGTCCAGGGTGTTCCCTTAGGGGAGCAGTACTTC. The entire variable domain, with the rest obtained from reference TRBV9 and TRBJ2-7, is as follows: DSGVTQTPKHLITATGQRVTLRCSPRSGDLSVYWYQQSLDQGLQFLIQYYNGEERAKGNILERFSAQQFPDLHSELNLSSLELGDSALYFCASSVQGVPLGEQYFGPGTRLTVT.

This sequence joins TRBV4-1 and TRBJ1-6, with TRBD1 as a possible D gene (5 bases). Trimming pared 5 bases from V and 6 bases from J, leaving 11 bases between. CDR1 and CDR2 (germline): MGHRA, YSYEKL. CDR3 size: 14 residues. In DNA, the CDR3 is TGCGCCAGCAGCACAGGACCGTCTAATTCACCCCTCCACTTT. Encoded protein: CASSTGPSNSPLHF.

The chain couples TRBV5-1 to TRBJ2-1; 9 positions agree with TRBD2. CDR1 SGHRS and CDR2 YFSETQ come from the germline V gene. With 2 bases clipped from V and 7 bases from J, the junction kept 13 bases outside the gene matches. This CDR3 has 17 residues. The DNA of the CDR3 is TGCGCCAGCAGCTTACAGGCGACTAGCGGCGGAAAGAATGAGCAGTTCTTC. It encodes CASSLQATSGGKNEQFF.